This is a list of T cell receptor beta chains from one sample in a study of blood T cell repertoires in COVID-19. The repertoire was sequenced with immunoSEQ multiplex PCR; TCRdb's copy has only in-frame clones and lacks some. The data show about 130,000 clones, approximately 82% seen once. Sequencing was carried out using peripheral blood. These receptors originate from a man aged 55 to 70 who had recovered from COVID-19. Each CDR3 is given with its conserved first and last residue. The D gene is left open where the match is weak. Size is omitted from some rows. Given values are once, few, many or a class for expanded clones.

V gene,J gene,clone size,D gene,CDR3 DNA,CDR3 protein
TRBV5-4,TRBJ2-5,.,TRBD2,TGTGCCAGCAGCTTTCCGGGACTAGCGGAAGAGACCCAGTACTTC,CASSFPGLAEETQYF
TRBV5-4,TRBJ2-1,.,TRBD2,TGTGCCAGCAGCTCGGGCCCTACTAGCGACAATGAGCAGTTCTTC,CASSSGPTSDNEQFF
TRBV24-1,TRBJ1-2,once,TRBD1,TGTGCCACCAGTGATTTCGACAGGGACTATGGCTACACCTTC,CATSDFDRDYGYTF
TRBV12-5,TRBJ2-3,.,TRBD2,TGTGCTAGTGGTTTGGTACGGAGCGGGGTCAGCACAGATACGCAGTATTTT,CASGLVRSGVSTDTQYF
TRBV2,TRBJ2-3,.,.,TGTGCCAGCAGTGCTAGCACAGATACGCAGTATTTT,CASSASTDTQYF
TRBV7-2,TRBJ1-1,few,.,TGTGCCAGCAGCCCTGAGGGCCGAAACACTGAAGCTTTCTTT,CASSPEGRNTEAFF
TRBV6-6,TRBJ2-2,.,TRBD2,TGTGCCAGCAGTCGATGGACTAGCGGGGGAAACACCGGGGAGCTGTTTTTT,CASSRWTSGGNTGELFF
TRBV4-3,TRBJ2-3,.,TRBD2,TGCGCCAGCAGCCACCTCCTAGCGGGGGGCACAGATACGCAGTATTTT,CASSHLLAGGTDTQYF
TRBV28,TRBJ2-7,.,TRBD1,TGTGCCAGCAGTTCTCCAGACAGGGGAACAATCTACGAGCAGTACTTC,CASSSPDRGTIYEQYF
TRBV6-2/TRBV6-3,TRBJ1-5,.,.,TGTGCCAGCAGTTACTTCCAGGGGTACAATCAGCCCCAGCATTTT,CASSYFQGYNQPQHF
TRBV25-1,TRBJ1-3,.,.,TGTGCCAGCAGTGAGTATGTCGAAACTCCCTCTGGAAACACCATATATTTT,CASSEYVETPSGNTIYF
TRBV4-2,TRBJ1-4,.,.,TGTGCCAGCAGCCAAGATCTACCCCGGGGGGGATCGATGAGTAATGAAAAACTGTTTTTT,CASSQDLPRGGSMSNEKLFF
TRBV28,TRBJ2-7,few,.,TGTGCCAGCGGGCGGGACAGCTCCTACGAGCAGTACTTC,CASGRDSSYEQYF
TRBV5-4,TRBJ2-3,.,TRBD2,TGTGCCAGCAGCTTGAAGAGCGGGGGGTTTGTAGCAGATACGCAGTATTTT,CASSLKSGGFVADTQYF
TRBV21-1,TRBJ1-4,.,.,TGTGCCAGCAGCAAAAGGGGGGAGGGTGAAAAACTGTTTTTT,CASSKRGEGEKLFF
TRBV30,TRBJ1-4,.,.,TGTGCCTGGAGATCCATTGGCAGTCATGAAAAACTGTTTTTT,CAWRSIGSHEKLFF
TRBV24-1,TRBJ2-5,.,.,TGTGCCACCAGTGACAGAGAGGGACAAGGGGCGCGGGAGACCCAGTACTTC,CATSDREGQGARETQYF
TRBV3-1/TRBV3-2,TRBJ1-1,.,TRBD1,TGTGCCAGCAGCCAACTACGGACAGGGACGAACACTGAAGCTTTCTTT,CASSQLRTGTNTEAFF
TRBV9,TRBJ2-6,.,.,TGTGCCAGCAGCGCCCACTCTGGGGCCAACGTCCTGACTTTC,CASSAHSGANVLTF
TRBV7-8,TRBJ1-5,.,.,TGTGCCAGCAGCTTAGGCGTAGGTGCGGCCGATGCTCAGCCCCAGCATTTT,CASSLGVGAADAQPQHF
TRBV5-1,TRBJ2-1,once,TRBD2,TGCGCCAGCAGCTCCGATAGCGGGAGGGATGAGCAGTTCTTC,CASSSDSGRDEQFF
TRBV6-4,TRBJ2-4,.,TRBD1,TGTGCCAGCAGTGCCTCCCAGGGGGACATTCAGTACTTC,CASSASQGDIQYF
TRBV27,TRBJ2-1,.,.,TGTGCCAGCAGTTTATCAGGTATGGACTTCTCCTACAATGAGCAGTTCTTC,CASSLSGMDFSYNEQFF
TRBV4-3,TRBJ2-1,many,TRBD1,TGCGCCAGCAGCCCCGATGGGACAGGGGGGAGTGAGCAGTTCTTC,CASSPDGTGGSEQFF
TRBV27,TRBJ1-2,.,TRBD1,TGTGCCAGCAGTTTGTCCGGGACAGGGTATGGCTACACCTTC,CASSLSGTGYGYTF
TRBV28,TRBJ1-5,.,.,TGTGCCAGCAGCGACAGTCATAGCAATCAGCCCCAGCATTTT,CASSDSHSNQPQHF
TRBV27,TRBJ1-1,.,.,TGTGCCAGCAGTACGGTGAACACTGAAGCTTTCTTT,CASSTVNTEAFF
TRBV5-4,TRBJ1-1,.,.,TGTGCCAGCAGCCGGGTGTCGGAGAACACTGAAGCTTTCTTT,CASSRVSENTEAFF
TRBV7-8,TRBJ1-4,few,.,TGTGCCAGCAGCCTATTGGGGCCCGAAGGGGTGTTTTTT,CASSLLGPEGVFF
TRBV7-9,TRBJ1-3,.,TRBD1,TGTGCCAGCAGCTTAGCGGGGACAGGACTGGGAAACACCATATATTTT,CASSLAGTGLGNTIYF
TRBV11-2,TRBJ2-5,.,.,TGTGCCAGCAGCTCCACCCGGGAGACCCAGTACTTC,CASSSTRETQYF
TRBV7-2,TRBJ2-6,.,.,TGTGCCAGCAGCTTAAAAGTATTGGACTTTCGCTCTGGGGCCAACGTCCTGACTTTC,CASSLKVLDFRSGANVLTF
TRBV7-2,TRBJ2-3,.,.,TGTGCCAGCAGCTTAAGTGGCAGCGTCAGCACAGATACGCAGTATTTT,CASSLSGSVSTDTQYF
TRBV2,TRBJ2-2,.,.,TGTGCCAGCAGGTCGGACAGCTCGAACACCGGGGAGCTGTTTTTT,CASRSDSSNTGELFF
TRBV11-2,TRBJ2-3,once,.,TGTGCCAGCAGCCAGATGGTATCTAGCACAGATACGCAGTATTTT,CASSQMVSSTDTQYF
TRBV4-1,TRBJ2-3,.,TRBD1,TGCGCCAGCAGCCATACCGACAGGGTCTACGTACTAGATACGCAGTATTTT,CASSHTDRVYVLDTQYF
TRBV28,TRBJ2-5,.,.,TGTGCCAGCAGTTCCCGGACTGTGACACAAGAGACCCAGTACTTC,CASSSRTVTQETQYF